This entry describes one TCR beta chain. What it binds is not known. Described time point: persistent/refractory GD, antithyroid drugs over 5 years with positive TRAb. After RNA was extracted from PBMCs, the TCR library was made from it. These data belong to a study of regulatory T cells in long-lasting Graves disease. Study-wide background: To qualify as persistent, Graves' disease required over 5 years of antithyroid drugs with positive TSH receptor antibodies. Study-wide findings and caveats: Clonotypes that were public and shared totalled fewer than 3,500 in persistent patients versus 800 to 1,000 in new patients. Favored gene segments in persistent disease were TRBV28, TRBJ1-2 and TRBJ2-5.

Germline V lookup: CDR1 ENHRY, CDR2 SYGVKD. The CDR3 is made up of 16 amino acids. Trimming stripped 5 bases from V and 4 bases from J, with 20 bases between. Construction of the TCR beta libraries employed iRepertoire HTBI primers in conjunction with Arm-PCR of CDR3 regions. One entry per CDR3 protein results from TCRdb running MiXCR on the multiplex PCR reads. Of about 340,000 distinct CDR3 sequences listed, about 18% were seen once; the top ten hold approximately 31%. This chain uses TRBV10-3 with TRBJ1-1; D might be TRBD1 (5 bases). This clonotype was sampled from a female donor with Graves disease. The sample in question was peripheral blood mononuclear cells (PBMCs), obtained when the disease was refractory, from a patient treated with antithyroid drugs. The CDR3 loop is CAISTTPGLITTEAFF. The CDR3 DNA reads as TGTGCCATCAGTACCACTCCGGGACTGATAACCACTGAAGCTTTCTTT.